Listed below are T cell receptor beta chains from one sample, sequenced in a study of blood T cells in healthy people across ages. From the 5' RACE reads, TCRdb called clonotypes with MiXCR, one entry per CDR3 protein. The sample includes around 1,800,000 distinct CDR3 sequences, about 39% seen only once; the top ten take around 23%. The material sequenced was blood. Every receptor here comes from a human donor in good health. Both conserved end residues are part of each CDR3. A D gene is named only where the DNA matches it firmly. Clone sizes are given selectively: once, few, many, or a class where the clone is expanded.

abundance: -
v_gene: TRBV6-1
j_gene: TRBJ1-5
d_gene: -
CDR3nt: TGTGCCAGCAGTGCACTATTCATCAGGGTTAGCAATCAGCCCCAGCATTTT
CDR3aa: CASSALFIRVSNQPQHF

abundance: -
v_gene: TRBV4-3
j_gene: TRBJ1-5
d_gene: -
CDR3nt: TGCGCCAGCAGCCAAGGAGGACACCTCTCGGGTCAGCCCCAGCATTTT
CDR3aa: CASSQGGHLSGQPQHF

abundance: -
v_gene: TRBV5-1
j_gene: TRBJ2-5
d_gene: TRBD2
CDR3nt: TGCGCCAGCAGCGCCTGGACTAGCGGGGGGATACAAGAGACCCAGTACTTC
CDR3aa: CASSAWTSGGIQETQYF

abundance: -
v_gene: TRBV7-8
j_gene: TRBJ2-3
d_gene: -
CDR3nt: TGTGCCAGCAGCCACGTACGGTCCTTTCGCACAGATACGCAGTATTTT
CDR3aa: CASSHVRSFRTDTQYF

abundance: -
v_gene: TRBV29-1
j_gene: TRBJ1-2
d_gene: -
CDR3nt: TGCAGCGTTTATGGACAGACTAACTATGGCTACACCTTC
CDR3aa: CSVYGQTNYGYTF

abundance: -
v_gene: TRBV20-1
j_gene: TRBJ2-4
d_gene: -
CDR3nt: TGCAGTGCTAGAGATTACGCCAACCTAGATTGGGAGCAGTACTTC
CDR3aa: CSARDYANLDWEQYF

abundance: once
v_gene: TRBV12-3/TRBV12-4
j_gene: TRBJ2-7
d_gene: -
CDR3nt: TGTGCCAGCAGTTTATTTGGGGCAAGGCGCGAGCAGTACTTC
CDR3aa: CASSLFGARREQYF

abundance: -
v_gene: TRBV15
j_gene: TRBJ2-5
d_gene: -
CDR3nt: TGTGCCACCAGCAGAGGAGGTTACGAGGCCCAGTACTTC
CDR3aa: CATSRGGYEAQYF

abundance: -
v_gene: TRBV25-1
j_gene: TRBJ2-5
d_gene: TRBD1
CDR3nt: TGTGCCAGCAGTGAAGAACAGGGACAGGGATATTTCGGGGAGACCCAGTACTTC
CDR3aa: CASSEEQGQGYFGETQYF

abundance: -
v_gene: TRBV7-2
j_gene: TRBJ1-4
d_gene: -
CDR3nt: TGTGCCAGCAGCGCAAATACAGGGCTGTTAATGAAAAAACTGTTTTTT
CDR3aa: CASSANTGLLMKKLFF

abundance: -
v_gene: TRBV12-3/TRBV12-4
j_gene: TRBJ1-3
d_gene: -
CDR3nt: TGTGCCAGCAGTTTCATCCAGGAGGGAAACACCATATATTTT
CDR3aa: CASSFIQEGNTIYF

abundance: -
v_gene: TRBV4-3
j_gene: TRBJ2-3
d_gene: TRBD1
CDR3nt: TGCGCCAGCAGCCAAGAAGACAGGGAGCAGTATTTT
CDR3aa: CASSQEDREQYF

abundance: -
v_gene: TRBV6-2/TRBV6-3
j_gene: TRBJ1-5
d_gene: -
CDR3nt: TGTGCCAGCAGCCTGGGGATGGGACGGAATCAGCCCCAGCATTTT
CDR3aa: CASSLGMGRNQPQHF

abundance: -
v_gene: TRBV28
j_gene: TRBJ1-2
d_gene: -
CDR3nt: TGTGCCAGCAAAGAGGGAGCGGTTGGCTACACCTTC
CDR3aa: CASKEGAVGYTF